This TCR beta chain was retrieved from a study of long-term antiretroviral therapy in people with HIV (dated by TCRdb to 2021 to 2024). In the study overall: Collection of the earliest samples took place about a decade ahead of the 2015 WHO recommendation for immediate ART, at a time when ART was typically delayed until CD4 counts fell. A total of under 250 cryopreserved PBMC samples were contributed to the cohort by 30 adults with confirmed HIV infection, with samples collected serially over a mean of approximately six years (range 1-12). Among the 25 to 30 participants with HIV, ten to eleven were female. No cross-contamination during QIAcube processing was seen in test extractions of a monoclonal T-cell line run alongside roughly 35 polyclonal samples. A retrospective serial study tested whether changes in peripheral blood TRB repertoire composition and diversity were associated with ART initiation and durable HIV suppression.

To be included, a participant needed at least one PBMC sample from before ART initiation plus at least two post-ART samples. Treatment was received in the United States of America by all participants with HIV. Cryopreserved samples of about 0.95-11 million PBMC were thawed and washed before DNA extraction. At the time of the earliest PBMC sample, participants with HIV were aged between roughly 23 and 60 years. PBMC samples from each participant spanned 1-4 timepoints before ART initiation and 2-8 timepoints after ART initiation, with a median of 7 samples. Serial HIV viral load, CD4+ T-cell count, ART history and demographic data were obtained for every participant. A Qiagen kit on a QIAcube was used to extract genomic DNA from unsorted PBMC, with samples processed in batches of 12. A remark on this clone: No antigen is known for it. Base qualities are missing; no much larger clone stands one base away.

Sequencing of the TRB variable region was done with the immunoSEQ hsTCRB v3.0 assay at survey level resolution. TRB sequencing targeted a depth of about 35,000-50,000 T-cell genomes per sample. An Illumina MiSeq with a v3 150-cycle kit was used to sequence the pooled TRB libraries. On the study's bioinformatics: Repertoire analysis was performed in R inside a reproducible Nextflow workflow that covered QC, data transformation and analysis. Custom analyses were implemented in LymphoSeq2, an R package for AIRR-Seq data exploration. Several samples that yielded fewer than 5000 total TRB sequences were excluded, so that some 190 HIV repertoires were analyzed. Of the roughly 180 retained HIV repertoires, about 60 were collected before and around 130 after ART initiation. Each repertoire was downsampled to 5000 TRB nucleotide sequences, and summary statistics were averaged across 100 downsampling iterations. TRB sequences were retained for analysis only if CDR3 regions of at least seven amino acids were present. Two measures captured diversity: a Shannon entropy-derived clonality score and the Gini coefficient. In repertoire networks, the top 5000 CDR3 amino acid sequences were linked whenever an edit distance of one separated two sequences. GLIPH2 predicted antigen specificity groups and MHC restriction for TRB CDR3 amino acid sequences. To flag known associations with CMV, EBV, HIV or tissue antigens, CDR3 amino acid sequences were compared against VDJdb and McPAS-TCR. Pre-ART, post-ART and control groups were compared with Wilcoxon signed-rank tests and Holm-Bonferroni correction. TCRdb re-hosts the immuneACCESS table, in-frame sequences only. Its copies lack some clones; in the studies checked, an unresolved V gene accounts for under half of them, and the cause for the rest is not known. V, J and clone size reflect that table, while D and trimming were determined from the DNA. The sample has approximately 12,000 clones on record, almost 80% of them singletons. Together, the top ten hold around a tenth of the sample.

There are 11 amino acids in the CDR3, from cysteine to phenylalanine inclusive. The only DNA kept is the CDR3, 33 bases in frame from the first base. V lost 11 bases and J lost 3 bases; the stretch between them is 8 bases long. CDR1 and CDR2 were assigned from the germline V gene (reference sequence) as LNHDA and SQIVND. What the work shows at the level of the full study, not this receptor alone: Narrower CDR3 length ranges were observed in HIV repertoires than in controls, and an antigen-experienced repertoire with only a slight naive shift after ART was suggested by the network structure. Since PBMC availability was limited, sequencing covered only the TCR beta chain, with no alpha chain pairing. Expanded TRB clones identified before ART initiation dominated the repertoire at all time points, although this dominance fluctuated and declined in many PLHIV after ART. Because pre-ART samples had limited cell numbers, profiling was done on unsorted PBMC rather than on sorted CD4+ and CD8+ T cells. Inferences about post-ART repertoire changes were limited because no data were available on ART adherence, viral resistance or therapy changes. The samples span the years 2004 to 2017, and the ART regimens used may be less effective than current regimens. Starting ART was linked to a significant rise in TRB diversity, yet even after long-term ART the diversity remained significantly lower than in transplant donor controls.

The chain links TRBV19 with TRBJ2-1; the D segment cannot be called with confidence. The sequence derives from a woman aged 40 to 49 with HIV. Sequences were derived from unsorted PBMCs, sampled 0.8 years before starting antiretroviral therapy. The sequence in DNA is TGTGCCTGCACAAACTACAATGAGCAGTTCTTC. This sequence encodes CACTNYNEQFF.